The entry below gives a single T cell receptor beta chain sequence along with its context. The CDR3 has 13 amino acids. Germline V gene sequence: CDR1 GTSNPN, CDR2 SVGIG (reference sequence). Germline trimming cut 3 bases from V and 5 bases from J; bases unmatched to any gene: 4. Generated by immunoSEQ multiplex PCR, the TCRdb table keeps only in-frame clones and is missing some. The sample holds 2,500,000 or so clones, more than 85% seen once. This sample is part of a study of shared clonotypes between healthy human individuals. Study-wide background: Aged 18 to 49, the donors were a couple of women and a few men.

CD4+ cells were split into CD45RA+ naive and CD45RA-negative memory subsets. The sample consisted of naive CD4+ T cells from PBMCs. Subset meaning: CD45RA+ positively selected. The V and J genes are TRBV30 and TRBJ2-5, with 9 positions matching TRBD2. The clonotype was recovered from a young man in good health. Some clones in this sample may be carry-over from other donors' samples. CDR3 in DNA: TGTGCCTGGAGGATAGCGGGAGTTGAGACCCAGTACTTC. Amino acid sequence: CAWRIAGVETQYF.